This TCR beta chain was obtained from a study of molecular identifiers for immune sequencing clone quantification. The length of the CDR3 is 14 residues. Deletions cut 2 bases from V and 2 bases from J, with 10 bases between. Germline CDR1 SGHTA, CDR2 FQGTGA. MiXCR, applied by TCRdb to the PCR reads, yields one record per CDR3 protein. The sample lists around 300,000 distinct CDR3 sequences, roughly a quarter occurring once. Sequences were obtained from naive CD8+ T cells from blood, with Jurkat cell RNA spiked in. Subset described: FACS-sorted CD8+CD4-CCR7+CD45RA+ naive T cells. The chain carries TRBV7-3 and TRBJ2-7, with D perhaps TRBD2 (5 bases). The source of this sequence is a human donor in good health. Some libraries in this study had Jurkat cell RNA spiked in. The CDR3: CASSLYPGTYEQYF. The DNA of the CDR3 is TGTGCCAGCAGCTTATACCCGGGGACCTACGAGCAGTACTTC.